Reported below is one T cell receptor beta chain. In the original workflow: Nucleated cell counts were estimated from reference gene primer amplification. Only in-frame clones appear in the TCRdb table, and some are missing; sequencing was by immunoSEQ multiplex PCR. V and J calls and clone size are as listed in that table; D and trimming were resolved from the DNA. The sample records about 62,000 clones, 86% being singletons. The data belong to a study of blood T cell repertoires in COVID-19. V lost 6 bases to trimming and J lost 1 base, with 9 bases between them. The CDR3 contains 13 residues. The germline CDR1 and CDR2 sequences are LNHDA and SQIVND (reference sequence).

The sequence came from a woman of 80 years or more with acute or convalescent COVID-19. The sample comprised peripheral blood. The chain carries TRBV19 and TRBJ1-1; D is ambiguous. The CDR3 DNA reads as TGTGCCAGTAGCCTAGCTGGGAACACTGAAGCTTTCTTT. This codes for CASSLAGNTEAFF.